This is a list of T cell receptor beta chains from one sample in a study of shared clonotypes between healthy human individuals. The protocol was immunoSEQ multiplex PCR, while the TCRdb copy is restricted to in-frame clones and leaves out a portion. The sample holds some 2,400,000 clones, approximately 94% seen once. The material sequenced was naive CD4+ T cells sorted from blood. The source is a man aged 18 to 29 in good health. CDR3s include the opening cysteine and the closing phenylalanine or tryptophan. D genes are given only for firm matches. Only part of the rows carry a size: once, few, many, or a class if the clone is expanded.

D: NA
size: NA
J: TRBJ2-7
V: TRBV5-1
DNA: TGCGCCAGCAGCTTGGCCCCTTTCTACGAGCAGTACTTC
CDR3: CASSLAPFYEQYF

D: NA
size: NA
J: TRBJ2-7
V: TRBV18
DNA: TGTGCCAGCTCACCACAGGCCGGCGGAGTCTCCTACGAGCAGTACTTC
CDR3: CASSPQAGGVSYEQYF

D: TRBD2
size: NA
J: TRBJ2-7
V: TRBV19
DNA: TGTGCCAGTAGTGCCCGACTAGCGGGCGGCACCTACGAGCAGTACTTC
CDR3: CASSARLAGGTYEQYF

D: TRBD1
size: NA
J: TRBJ2-1
V: TRBV5-1
DNA: TGCGCCAGCAGCATGGGACAGGGGAATTACAATGAGCAGTTCTTC
CDR3: CASSMGQGNYNEQFF

D: NA
size: once
J: TRBJ1-3
V: TRBV2
DNA: TGTGCCAGCAGTGTTTTGGTCGGGGGCACTGGAAACACCATATATTTT
CDR3: CASSVLVGGTGNTIYF

D: NA
size: NA
J: TRBJ2-1
V: TRBV11-1
DNA: TGTGCCAGCAGCCTACCCACTTACAATGAGCAGTTCTTC
CDR3: CASSLPTYNEQFF

D: NA
size: NA
J: TRBJ2-7
V: TRBV4-1
DNA: TGCGCCAGCAGCCAGACTGTAGCGGCCGAGCAGTACTTC
CDR3: CASSQTVAAEQYF

D: NA
size: once
J: TRBJ2-7
V: TRBV5-7
DNA: TGTGCCAGCAGCTTGTACGAGGCCTACGAGCAGTACTTC
CDR3: CASSLYEAYEQYF

D: TRBD1
size: NA
J: TRBJ2-4
V: TRBV5-4
DNA: TGTGCCAGCAGCTTACAGGGGGCGGACAGCATTCAGTACTTC
CDR3: CASSLQGADSIQYF

D: NA
size: NA
J: TRBJ1-4
V: TRBV28
DNA: TGTGCCAGCAGTTTAGAAGGGGCAACTAATGAAAAACTGTTTTTT
CDR3: CASSLEGATNEKLFF

D: NA
size: NA
J: TRBJ2-3
V: TRBV6-5
DNA: TGTGCCAGCAGTCCCGGTCCGGGGACTACGCAGTATTTT
CDR3: CASSPGPGTTQYF

D: TRBD1
size: once
J: TRBJ1-1
V: TRBV15
DNA: TGTGCCACCAGCAGGCTCAGGGCAGGGGGCACTGAAGCTTTCTTT
CDR3: CATSRLRAGGTEAFF

D: NA
size: NA
J: TRBJ2-7
V: TRBV19
DNA: TGTGCCAGTAGTAAGTGGAGGCAGGGGTCCGAGCAGTACTTC
CDR3: CASSKWRQGSEQYF

D: NA
size: NA
J: TRBJ1-4
V: TRBV7-8
DNA: TGTGCCAGCAGCTTCTGGGGTTTCAATGAAAAACTGTTTTTT
CDR3: CASSFWGFNEKLFF

D: NA
size: NA
J: TRBJ2-4
V: TRBV7-2
DNA: TGTGCCAGCAGCCGGACTTCAGTAGCCAAAAACATTCAGTACTTC
CDR3: CASSRTSVAKNIQYF

D: TRBD2
size: NA
J: TRBJ2-5
V: TRBV7-2
DNA: TGTGCCAGCAGCCCTGGACTAGCGGGAGGCCAAGAGACCCAGTACTTC
CDR3: CASSPGLAGGQETQYF

D: TRBD2
size: NA
J: TRBJ2-7
V: TRBV7-2
DNA: TGTGCCAGCAGCCCCTTAGGACTAGCGGGAGAACAGTACTTC
CDR3: CASSPLGLAGEQYF

D: NA
size: once
J: TRBJ2-3
V: TRBV7-6
DNA: TGTGCCAGCAGCAAGGGGACACCCAGAGATACGCAGTATTTT
CDR3: CASSKGTPRDTQYF

D: NA
size: NA
J: TRBJ2-3
V: TRBV7-8
DNA: TGTGCCAGCAGCTTAGTAACGCGGAGGGCTCAACTCACAGATACGCAGTATTTT
CDR3: CASSLVTRRAQLTDTQYF

D: NA
size: once
J: TRBJ2-5
V: TRBV13
DNA: TGTGCCAGCAGCTTCGGCGGGGGCCGGGGTGAGACCCAGTACTTC
CDR3: CASSFGGGRGETQYF

D: TRBD1
size: NA
J: TRBJ2-7
V: TRBV6-1
DNA: TGTGCCAGCAGTGGGACGGGACAGTGGGGCGAGCAGTACTTC
CDR3: CASSGTGQWGEQYF

D: TRBD2
size: NA
J: TRBJ2-7
V: TRBV10-2
DNA: TGCGCCAGCACCGCTGGCGGGGGGGGCGAGTACGAGCAGTACTTC
CDR3: CASTAGGGGEYEQYF

D: TRBD1
size: NA
J: TRBJ2-7
V: TRBV29-1
DNA: TGCAGCGTTGCTCCCGGGACAGGGCTGGTAGAGCAGTACTTC
CDR3: CSVAPGTGLVEQYF

D: TRBD1
size: NA
J: TRBJ2-5
V: TRBV9
DNA: TGTGCCAGCAGCGTAGCTGTGGGACAGGGCGAGGGGGAGACCCAGTACTTC
CDR3: CASSVAVGQGEGETQYF

D: NA
size: once
J: TRBJ2-2
V: TRBV5-1
DNA: TGCGCCAGCAGCTTGGACCCGGGACCGGGGCTTGGCGGGGAGCTGTTTTTT
CDR3: CASSLDPGPGLGGELFF

D: NA
size: NA
J: TRBJ1-5
V: TRBV5-1
DNA: TGCGCCAGCAGCTTGCAGGGATCGCCCTTGGAGCCCCAGCATTTT
CDR3: CASSLQGSPLEPQHF

D: TRBD1
size: once
J: TRBJ1-1
V: TRBV11-2
DNA: TGTGCCAGCAGGAAGGGGGCGGTGGTGACTGAAGCTTTCTTT
CDR3: CASRKGAVVTEAFF

D: NA
size: NA
J: TRBJ2-5
V: TRBV10-3
DNA: TGTGCCATCAGTGCGGGCCAGTCTGATGGGGAGACCCAGTACTTC
CDR3: CAISAGQSDGETQYF

D: NA
size: NA
J: TRBJ2-2
V: TRBV29-1
DNA: TGCAGCGTCAGGAAACCGGGACCCAGGAACACCGGGGAGCTGTTTTTT
CDR3: CSVRKPGPRNTGELFF

D: NA
size: NA
J: TRBJ2-7
V: TRBV21-1
DNA: TGTGCCAGCAGCAAAGAGTACCGGCAGTACTTC
CDR3: CASSKEYRQYF

D: TRBD2
size: NA
J: TRBJ2-1
V: TRBV7-6
DNA: TGTGCCAGCAGCTCGGGACTAGCGGGTGTATACAATGAGCAGTTCTTC
CDR3: CASSSGLAGVYNEQFF

D: NA
size: NA
J: TRBJ2-1
V: TRBV7-9
DNA: TGTGCCAGCAGCTTGTCAGGGGTGAATAATGAGCAGTTCTTC
CDR3: CASSLSGVNNEQFF

D: TRBD1
size: few
J: TRBJ1-2
V: TRBV7-9
DNA: TGTGCCAGCAGCTTAGCGTCGACAGGGCAGGATGGCTACACCTTC
CDR3: CASSLASTGQDGYTF

D: TRBD1
size: NA
J: TRBJ1-1
V: TRBV5-1
DNA: TGCGCCAGCAGTACCCGGGACAGGGGGCCTTTGAACACTGAAGCTTTCTTT
CDR3: CASSTRDRGPLNTEAFF

D: TRBD2
size: NA
J: TRBJ2-1
V: TRBV5-1
DNA: TGCGCCAGCAGCCCCCCGGGTCGGGCGGGAGGGCGTAATGAGCAGTTCTTC
CDR3: CASSPPGRAGGRNEQFF

D: NA
size: NA
J: TRBJ2-5
V: TRBV18
DNA: TGTGCCAGCTCACCACCGGGGATCCAAGAGACCCAGTACTTC
CDR3: CASSPPGIQETQYF

D: NA
size: NA
J: TRBJ2-2
V: TRBV6-1
DNA: TGTGCCAGCAGTCGGACAGAGACCACCGGGGAGCTGTTTTTT
CDR3: CASSRTETTGELFF

D: TRBD1
size: NA
J: TRBJ2-7
V: TRBV6-5
DNA: TGTGCCAGCAGCCGCGACAGGGTCTACGAGCAGTACTTC
CDR3: CASSRDRVYEQYF

D: TRBD2
size: NA
J: TRBJ2-7
V: TRBV4-3
DNA: TGCGCCAGCAGCCAAAGCGGGAATCACGAGCAGTACTTC
CDR3: CASSQSGNHEQYF

D: NA
size: NA
J: TRBJ1-6
V: TRBV5-6
DNA: TGTGCCAGCAGCTACGCGGCAGGGACTAATTCACCCCTCCACTTT
CDR3: CASSYAAGTNSPLHF

D: TRBD2
size: NA
J: TRBJ2-1
V: TRBV29-1
DNA: TGCAGCGTTTCTTCGGCGGGGGGCGAGCAGTTCTTC
CDR3: CSVSSAGGEQFF

D: TRBD1
size: NA
J: TRBJ1-3
V: TRBV30
DNA: TGTGCCTGGAGTCCCCGGGGGACAGGGGAGTTAAGAAACACCATATATTTT
CDR3: CAWSPRGTGELRNTIYF

D: TRBD2
size: NA
J: TRBJ2-3
V: TRBV18
DNA: TGTGCCAGCTCACCGACTAGCAGTAGAGTGTTCGATACGCAGTATTTT
CDR3: CASSPTSSRVFDTQYF

D: NA
size: NA
J: TRBJ2-3
V: TRBV2
DNA: TGTGCCAGCAGTAAAGGGGGTAGCGGGCACCCTAGCACAGATACGCAGTATTTT
CDR3: CASSKGGSGHPSTDTQYF

D: TRBD1
size: NA
J: TRBJ2-7
V: TRBV27
DNA: TGTGCCAGCAGCCGAGAGGGACAGGGCCCCCCCTACGAGCAGTACTTC
CDR3: CASSREGQGPPYEQYF

D: NA
size: NA
J: TRBJ2-1
V: TRBV9
DNA: TGTGCCAGCAGCTCCCGCTATGAGCAGTTCTTC
CDR3: CASSSRYEQFF

D: TRBD1
size: NA
J: TRBJ2-7
V: TRBV14
DNA: TGTGCCAGCAGCCAACGGCAGGGGGCCTACGAGCAGTACTTC
CDR3: CASSQRQGAYEQYF

D: NA
size: NA
J: TRBJ2-1
V: TRBV30
DNA: TGTGCCTGGAGTGTTAGCAGTATCAATGAGCAGTTCTTC
CDR3: CAWSVSSINEQFF

D: NA
size: once
J: TRBJ2-3
V: TRBV10-3
DNA: TGTGCCATAGGGACTGTCACAGATACGCAGTATTTT
CDR3: CAIGTVTDTQYF

D: NA
size: once
J: TRBJ2-3
V: TRBV2
DNA: TGTGCCAGCAGTGGGCAGGGGACGGATACGCAGTATTTT
CDR3: CASSGQGTDTQYF

D: NA
size: NA
J: TRBJ2-5
V: TRBV7-7
DNA: TGTGCTAGCAGCCTACAGGGACCCCAAGAGACCCAGTACTTC
CDR3: CASSLQGPQETQYF

D: TRBD1
size: NA
J: TRBJ2-7
V: TRBV7-2
DNA: TGTGCCAGCAGCTTAGAAGGGACAGGAATCTACGAGCAGTACTTC
CDR3: CASSLEGTGIYEQYF

D: NA
size: NA
J: TRBJ2-3
V: TRBV2
DNA: TGTGCGGAGGGGGGATTAGAGCCCGGGACGCAGTATTTT
CDR3: CAEGGLEPGTQYF

D: TRBD2
size: NA
J: TRBJ2-3
V: TRBV9
DNA: TGTGCCAGCAGCGTAGGGACTAGCGGGACAGATACGCAGTATTTT
CDR3: CASSVGTSGTDTQYF

D: NA
size: NA
J: TRBJ2-7
V: TRBV7-2
DNA: TGTGCCAGCAGCTTATTTGGGCTCGAGCAGTACTTC
CDR3: CASSLFGLEQYF

D: NA
size: NA
J: TRBJ1-3
V: TRBV28
DNA: TGTGCCAGCAGTTTAGTAGGCCGTTCGGGAAACACCATATATTTT
CDR3: CASSLVGRSGNTIYF

D: NA
size: NA
J: TRBJ2-7
V: TRBV10-3
DNA: TGTGCCATCAGTGTGTCAGGGACTGTCAACGAGCAGTACTTC
CDR3: CAISVSGTVNEQYF

D: TRBD2
size: NA
J: TRBJ2-5
V: TRBV6-5
DNA: TGTGCCAGCAGTCCAGCGGGAGGGAACCAAGAGACCCAGTACTTC
CDR3: CASSPAGGNQETQYF